This entry is about one T cell receptor (beta chain). Its antigen is not known. One end of the junction is discordant with germline, which a read error may explain. The data originate from a study of blood T cells in healthy people across ages. Study in general: Per every two T cells, about one barcoded beta molecule was captured by template switching. General study findings and limits: Roughly linear declines in TCR beta diversity per million T cells occurred with age. Not knowing donor CMV status may have confounded expanded clonotype changes.

No fewer than 5.5 micrograms of total RNA were isolated from every sample. CDR1 SGHVS and CDR2 FNYEAQ come from the germline V gene. The CDR3 spans 13 residues. A second PCR of roughly 7 to 11 cycles used a sample-barcoded 5' primer and a J-beta primer mix. Using its own MiXCR run on the 5' RACE reads, TCRdb lists one record per CDR3 protein. The sample contains 1,800,000 or so distinct CDR3 sequences, 30% to 40% of which appear only once. This sequence joins TRBV7-6 and TRBJ2-7, with unresolved D. The specimen sequenced was blood. This clonotype originated in a human donor in good health. The CDR3 DNA reads as TGTGCCAGCAGCTTGACACGGTCCTACGAGCTGTACTTC. It is translated as CASSLTRSYELYF. Drawing the rest from reference TRBV7-6 and TRBJ2-7, the complete variable domain is GAGVSQSPRYKVTKRGQDVALRCDPISGHVSLYWYRQALGQGPEFLTYFNYEAQQDKSGLPNDRFSAERPEGSISTLTIQRTEQRDSAMYRCASSLTRSYELYFGPGTRLTVT.